The subject of this entry is one T cell receptor (beta chain). The target antigen is unknown. The CDR3 totals 14 residues. Germline V gene sequence: CDR1 SGHVS, CDR2 FNYEAQ. V gave up 1 base and J gave up 2 bases; unmatched junction bases: 2. Unstimulated regulatory T cells (CD4+CD25+CD127-), CD4+CD25- non-regulatory cells, CD4 and CD8 cells were FACS-sorted from thawed PBMCs. The sample belongs to a study of Tregs in tolerant kidney transplant recipients. Some clones are missing from TCRdb's copy, which holds only in-frame ones; the method was immunoSEQ multiplex PCR. The sample consists of tens of thousands of clones, roughly 89% of them appearing once. General study points: Findings come from small patient numbers and require larger validation.

The TCR was taken from a human donor who received a combined kidney and bone marrow transplant. This rearrangement joins TRBV7-6 to TRBJ2-7, with 7 positions matching TRBD1. The input for sequencing was CD4+ T cells from blood, taken before the transplant. This CDR3 is CASSLVGQTYEQYF. The DNA for the CDR3 is TGTGCCAGCAGCTTAGTGGGACAGACCTACGAGCAGTACTTC.